This T cell receptor (beta chain) originates from a study of identical twins. TCRdb reanalysed the 5' RACE reads using MiXCR and keeps one entry per CDR3 protein. The sample lists about 790,000 distinct CDR3 sequences, around a sixth occurring once. Findings and caveats of the study: There was an excess of low generation probability in the out-of-frame alpha sequences that twins shared. Because invariant MAIT and iNKT cells could be present, zero-insertion analyses could be partly confounded. The authors drew conclusions from cross-sectional statistical analysis rather than following the same donors.

Per the germline V gene, CDR1 is LGHDT and CDR2 is YNNKEL (reference sequence). The CDR3 sequence is 15 residues long. V lost 1 base, J lost 4 bases, and 13 bases lay in between. Concerning this clonotype: The antigen remains unidentified.

These data were also filed under a second study, of T cells expressing NK-cell markers. Per that paper: Sorted CD3+CD56+NKG2C+, CD3+CD56+NKG2C- and CD3+CD56-NKG2C+ T cells provided the TCR beta repertoires.

V is TRBV3-1 and J is TRBJ1-2; D gene unclear. Source material: PBMCs. The sequence came from a woman younger than 35 in good health. The CDR3 sequence is CASSQVSGSSYGYTF. CDR3 in DNA: TGTGCCAGCAGCCAAGTTTCCGGTAGTAGCTATGGCTACACCTTC.